This entry lists 15 T cell receptor beta chains sequenced from one sample in a study of blood T cell repertoires in COVID-19. The table came from immunoSEQ multiplex PCR; TCRdb's copy has only in-frame clones and leaves some out. The data contain about 94,000 clones, 80% to 90% of them singletons. Sequenced: peripheral blood. All receptors come from a human donor with acute or convalescent COVID-19. The donor label of this sample is uncertain.

The chain is built from TRBV10-2 and TRBJ2-6; D gene ambiguous. V dropped 7 bases and J dropped 2 bases, with 9 bases sitting between them. Germline V gene lookup returns CDR1 WSHSY and CDR2 SAAADI. This CDR3 has 14 residues. The CDR3 region is CASTHIPGANVLTF. CDR3 nucleotide sequence: TGCGCCAGCACCCACATTCCTGGGGCCAACGTCCTGACTTTC.

The chain combines TRBV11-3 with TRBJ1-5; D unclear. The CDR3 loop spans 13 amino acids. Trimming stripped 2 bases from V and 4 bases from J, with 6 bases between. The V gene's germline CDR1 is SGHNT and CDR2 YENEEA. Here the CDR3 DNA reads TGTGCCAGCAGCTTACAAGAGAATCAGCCCCAGCATTTT. Its protein is CASSLQENQPQHF.

The genes are TRBV2 and TRBJ1-1; 8 nucleotides align to TRBD1. Per the germline V gene, CDR1 is SNHLY and CDR2 is FYNNEI. This CDR3 comprises 14 residues. Trimming cost V 4 bases and J 4 bases; bases outside gene matches: 5. This CDR3 reads CASSAGQETTEAFF. The CDR3 DNA reads as TGTGCCAGCAGTGCGGGACAGGAGACCACTGAAGCTTTCTTT.

The chain uses TRBV7-2 and TRBJ1-1; 11 bases agree with TRBD1. The germline CDR1 and CDR2 sequences are SGHTA and FQGNSA. Losses at the gene ends were 4 bases for V and 2 bases for J; bases not matched to a gene: 9. The length of the CDR3 is 17 residues. This CDR3 is CASSSPGGQGENTEAFF. CDR3 nucleotide sequence: TGTGCCAGCAGCTCCCCGGGGGGACAGGGGGAAAACACTGAAGCTTTCTTT.

The genes are TRBV2 and TRBJ1-1; 7 bases fit TRBD1. Germline V CDR1 and CDR2: SNHLY, FYNNEI. With 8 bases clipped from V and 7 bases from J, the junction kept 13 bases outside the gene matches. The CDR3 totals 14 residues. The CDR3 region is CASGPLQRGREAFF. The CDR3 coding sequence is TGTGCCAGCGGACCCCTACAGAGGGGGCGTGAAGCTTTCTTT.

The chain uses TRBV5-1 and TRBJ2-2; 7 bases line up with TRBD1. The CDR3 runs 14 residues. Germline loops: CDR1 SGHRS, CDR2 YFSETQ. V was clipped by 5 bases and J by 4 bases; unmatched bases: 5. DNA of the CDR3: TGCGCCAGCAGTCGGGACAGACCCACCGGGGAGCTGTTTTTT. It encodes CASSRDRPTGELFF. Complete variable domain (other parts from reference TRBV5-1 and TRBJ2-2): KAGVTQTPRYLIKTRGQQVTLSCSPISGHRSVSWYQQTPGQGLQFLFEYFSETQRNKGNFPGRFSGRQFSNSRSEMNVSTLELGDSALYLCASSRDRPTGELFFGEGSRLTVL.

V gene TRBV7-2 combines with J gene TRBJ2-2; TRBD2 matches at 13 bases. The CDR3 runs 15 residues. The junction had 2 bases not matched to a gene; V was cut back by 5 bases and J by 5 bases. The germline V gene has CDR1 SGHTA and CDR2 FQGNSA. This chain's CDR3 is CASSGGLAGTGELFF. In nucleotides, the CDR3 is TGTGCCAGCAGCGGGGGACTAGCGGGAACCGGGGAGCTGTTTTTT. Full variable domain (outside the CDR3, taken from reference TRBV7-2 and TRBJ2-2): GAGVSQSPSNKVTEKGKDVELRCDPISGHTALYWYRQSLGQGLEFLIYFQGNSAPDKSGLPSDRFSAERTGGSVSTLTIQRTQQEDSAVYLCASSGGLAGTGELFFGEGSRLTVL.

The chain carries TRBV19 and TRBJ1-1, with D unclear. Germline-derived CDR1 and CDR2 are LNHDA and SQIVND (reference sequence). The CDR3 is made up of 15 amino acids. The V end lost 8 bases, the J end lost 3 bases, and 19 bases lay between the germline ends. The CDR3 bases are TGTGCCAGTCGGACCCCTCGCCGGGATGACACTGAAGCTTTCTTT. This codes for CASRTPRRDDTEAFF.

The V gene is TRBV7-3, the J gene TRBJ2-1, with TRBD2 as a possible D gene (5 bases). Germline V gene sequence: CDR1 SGHTA, CDR2 FQGTGA. This CDR3 has 18 amino acids. V was clipped by 4 bases and J by 2 bases, with 21 bases between them. The DNA for the CDR3 is TGTGCCAGCAGCTCGTTAATGGGAGCGGCAGGCCCCTACAATGAGCAGTTCTTC. Translating gives CASSSLMGAAGPYNEQFF.

This clone appeared a few times. V and J are TRBV11-2 and TRBJ2-7; 10 bases match TRBD1. The CDR3 totals 15 residues. V dropped 4 bases and J dropped 5; count of bases not matched to a gene: 8. Germline V gene lookup returns CDR1 SGHAT and CDR2 FQNNGV. The CDR3 DNA reads TGTGCCAGCAGCTACTCCGGGACAGGGGCCCACGAGCAGTACTTC. Translated, it gives CASSYSGTGAHEQYF.

The chain combines TRBV5-6 with TRBJ2-1; 10 positions agree with TRBD1. CDR3 length: 15 residues. Germline V gives CDR1 SGHDT, CDR2 YYEEEE. V was pared by 6 bases and J by 7 bases, with 10 bases of the junction left unmatched. The CDR3 sequence: CASTTGTGVRNEQFF. The CDR3 region has the DNA TGTGCCAGCACCACCGGGACAGGGGTAAGGAATGAGCAGTTCTTC.

This rearrangement joins TRBV30 to TRBJ1-2; D possibly corresponds to TRBD1 (6 bases). Germline CDR1 GTSNPN, CDR2 SVGIG (reference sequence). The V and J ends lost 5 bases and 5 bases respectively, with 15 bases between them. The CDR3 contains 13 residues. DNA for the CDR3: TGTGCCTGGGGACCGGACAGCGCTTATGGCTACACCTTC. The encoded protein is CAWGPDSAYGYTF. The full variable domain, rest sourced from reference TRBV30 and TRBJ1-2, is SQTIHQWPATLVQPVGSPLSLECTVEGTSNPNLYWYRQAAGRGLQLLFYSVGIGQISSEVPQNLSASRPQDRQFILSSKKLLLSDSGFYLCAWGPDSAYGYTFGSGTRLTVV.

The chain uses TRBV2 and TRBJ1-3, with D possibly TRBD1 on 6 matching bases. The CDR3 is 15 residues long. Germline CDR1 SNHLY, CDR2 FYNNEI. The V and J ends lost 4 bases and 2 bases respectively, with 12 bases between them. Here the CDR3 DNA reads TGTGCCAGCAGTGCATCAGGGGCTGCTGGAAACACCATATATTTT. Translating it yields CASSASGAAGNTIYF.

This clone came up a few times. This chain uses TRBV28 with TRBJ2-7, with D possibly being TRBD1 (5 bases). The V end lost 2 bases, the J end lost 0 bases, and 11 bases lay between the germline ends. CDR3 size: 15 residues. From germline, CDR1 is MDHEN and CDR2 SYDVKM. The CDR3 DNA reads as TGTGCCAGCAGTTTAGTGACAGCGAGCTCCTACGAGCAGTACTTC. Translation: CASSLVTASSYEQYF. Combining the CDR3 with reference TRBV28 and TRBJ2-7 gives the whole variable domain DVKVTQSSRYLVKRTGEKVFLECVQDMDHENMFWYRQDPGLGLRLIYFSYDVKMKEKGDIPEGYSVSREKKERFSLILESASTNQTSMYLCASSLVTASSYEQYFGPGTRLTVT.

This clone was observed a single time. The rearrangement joins TRBV6-2 or TRBV6-3 to TRBJ2-7; D is unclear. The CDR3 spans 11 residues. V lost 5 bases, J lost 3 bases, and 5 bases lay in between. Germline values: CDR1 MNHEY, CDR2 SVGEGT. CDR3 loop: CASSQNYEQYF. CDR3 sequence (DNA): TGTGCCAGCAGTCAAAACTACGAGCAGTACTTC.